Sequencing of this T cell receptor (beta chain) was carried out in a study of low-dose radiotherapy and immunotherapy resistance in tumors. This CDR3 region has 11 residues. CDR1 is MDHEN and CDR2 is SYDVKM in the germline V gene. V lost 11 bases and J 4 bases, leaving 11 bases between the germline ends. As to time point: before trial treatment. All of the donors were given nivolumab, ipilimumab, aspirin, low-dose cyclophosphamide and low-dose radiotherapy as part of RACIN, a single-arm trial. This clonotype was seen at least ten times. Gene-specific TRAV and TRBV primers were used for first-strand cDNA, covering alpha and beta chains. It was with a constant-region primer and a V-primer adapter that TCRs were amplified over about 20 PCR cycles. In vitro transcription was used to amplify the isolated mRNA. Using its own MiXCR run on the reads, TCRdb lists one record per CDR3 protein. The table includes tens of thousands of distinct CDR3 sequences, less than 30% detected once.

This clonotype was sampled from a male donor with rectosigmoid adenocarcinoma. This sample comprised PBMCs, obtained before treatment. The genes are TRBV28 and TRBJ1-1; no definite D call. The CDR3 sequence: CASSGITEAFF. As DNA, the CDR3 is TGTGCCTCCTCAGGTATCACTGAAGCTTTCTTT.